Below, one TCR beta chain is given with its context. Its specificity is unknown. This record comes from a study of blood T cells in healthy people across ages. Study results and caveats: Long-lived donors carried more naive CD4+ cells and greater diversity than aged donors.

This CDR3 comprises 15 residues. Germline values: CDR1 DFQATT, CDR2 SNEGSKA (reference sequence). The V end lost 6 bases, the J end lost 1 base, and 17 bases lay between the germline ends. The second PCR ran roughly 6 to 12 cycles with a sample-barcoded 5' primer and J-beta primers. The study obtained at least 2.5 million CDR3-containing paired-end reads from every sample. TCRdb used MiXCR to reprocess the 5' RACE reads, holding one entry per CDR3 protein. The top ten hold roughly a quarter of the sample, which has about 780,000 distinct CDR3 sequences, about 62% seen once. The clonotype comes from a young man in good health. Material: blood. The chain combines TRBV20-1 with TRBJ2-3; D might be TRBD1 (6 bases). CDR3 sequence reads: CSAGGVGVRTDTQYF. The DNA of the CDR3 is TGCAGTGCAGGGGGTGTCGGGGTCCGCACAGATACGCAGTATTTT.